This entry describes one T cell receptor (beta chain). Antigen specificity is unknown. The data stem from a study of vaccination effects on CD4 cells after COVID-19. Study-level background: It was a median of 72 days after the second dose that post-vaccine samples were obtained. After fewer than 2.5 million PBMC were placed in each well, they were cultured with approximately 10 IU/ml IL-2 and 10 ug/ml peptides.

Clones were sequenced by immunoSEQ multiplex PCR, and TCRdb holds only the in-frame ones, with some missing. This table has tens of thousands of clones, 70% to 85% appearing once. Scientists isolated CD4+ T cells after a roughly ten-day culture period ended. Two doses of BNT162b2 or mRNA-1273 vaccine were administered to participants. Vaccine recipients had no previous SARS-CoV-2 infection; their nucleocapsid antibodies were negative. The authors exchanged half the medium for IL-2 medium on days 3 and 7. The CDR3 spans 14 residues. Germline values: CDR1 SGHNT, CDR2 YENEEA. V dropped 4 bases and J dropped 3 bases, with 9 bases sitting between them.

This sequence originates from a human donor who received a COVID-19 vaccine. The specimen was CD4+ T cells from PBMCs cultured without peptide, collected after COVID-19 vaccination. The V gene is TRBV11-3, the J gene TRBJ2-2; D is ambiguous. The CDR3 region has the DNA TGTGCCAGCAGCTCGGCAGTCTACACCGGGGAGCTGTTTTTT. Translated: CASSSAVYTGELFF.